This T cell receptor beta chain was sequenced in a study of blood T cells in healthy people across ages. In the case of this clonotype: Antigen: not known.

PCR was performed a second time for about 6 to 11 cycles using a sample-barcoded 5' primer and a J-beta primer mix. TCRdb ran MiXCR on the 5' RACE reads and lists one entry per CDR3 protein. The sample has 1.4 million or so distinct CDR3 sequences, about 45% seen once; the top ten hold about 4%. Study observations and caveats: When set beside aged donors, long-lived donors presented more naive CD4+ cells and higher diversity. Naive and antigen-experienced cells were not separated, limiting conclusive comparison.

The source of this sequence is a woman between 18 and 29 years old in good health. Sequenced material: blood.

DNA for the CDR3: TGTGCCAGTAGTATAGGTCCATTAGGCAATCAGCCCCAGCATTTT. It translates to CASSIGPLGNQPQHF. This chain links TRBV19 with TRBJ1-5; D call uncertain. The V and J ends lost 1 base and 2 bases respectively, with 9 bases between them. In germline, CDR1 is LNHDA, CDR2 SQIVND (reference sequence). This CDR3 region has 15 residues.